The TCR beta chain described here comes from a study of human T cells and chemical hapten exposure listed by TCRdb under 2021. For context, the study as a whole: For sensitization, 2% DPC in acetone was applied to a roughly 2 cm by roughly 2 cm area of upper inner arm skin. Peripheral blood TCR repertoire changes were tracked in vivo in alopecia patients during primary and secondary sensitization to the hapten diphenylcyclopropenone (DPC). Patch testing was performed on the upper back with Finn chambers containing 0.01% DPC, and the patch tests were scored after 6 days according to International Contact Dermatitis Research Group standards. Throughout the approximately 25-week study period, patients were also given weekly therapeutic DPC doses on the scalp. The libraries were sequenced as a pool, and the TCR yield per sample differed mostly because of small variations in library volumes within the pool. The patient cohort, mostly female, included alopecia areata with under or over 50% scalp involvement, alopecia totalis and alopecia universalis. For TCR sequencing, blood came from 25 to 35 alopecia patients at anywhere from one to four time points (pre-sensitization, 2, 6 and 24 weeks). Patient blood was sampled pre-sensitization (week 0) and at 2, 6 and about 24 weeks after DPC sensitization.

The method was RACE. TCRdb lists the instrument as NextSeq 500. Library preparation attached unique molecular identifiers to individual cDNA molecules for quantitative, reproducible TCR counting. Both TCR alpha and TCR beta chains were sequenced from each blood RNA sample. Per the source publication's procedure: The median number of TCRs per sample was 90,000 to 100,000, ranging from about 20,000 to 700,000. V, J and CDR3 annotation of the TCR reads was performed with the Decombinator software suite. For PS versus PT1 abundance plots, all samples were subsampled to the same number of TCRs (28,000). TCRs were defined as expanded if absent before sensitization and observed at least eight times at the 2-week time point. TCRdb reprocessed the public reads (quality trimming at Q25 with fastp, clone calling with MiXCR) and kept in-frame beta chains. Rows matching on CDR3 protein sequence are summarized as one entry with the most common DNA and genes. These V and J calls are TCRdb output, not the study's own analysis. Recorded for this sample are 350,000 to 400,000 distinct CDR3 sequences; about 6.3% of them occurred a single time. The ten largest clonotypes hold around 6.1% of the sample.

The label giving this sample's time point can be read as: patch test 2, 6 weeks after DPC sensitization. Taken with the paper, the label for treatment or condition translates to: therapeutic diphenylcyclopropenone sensitization with weekly scalp DPC. Blood at each patch-test visit was drawn before the patch test was applied. Patients were considered eligible if aged 18 to 70, diagnosed with alopecia and deemed suitable for DPC therapy, and patients were excluded if pregnant. Unfractionated whole blood was collected in Tempus Blood RNA tubes, and total RNA was extracted from that blood. V is cut by 0 bases and J by 4 bases, and the space between the germline ends is 9 bases. Sequences LGHNA (CDR1) and YSLEER (CDR2) are obtained from the germline V gene. Reading from cysteine to phenylalanine, the CDR3 counts 14 amino acids. Only CDR3 DNA is held: 42 bases, read in frame from base 1. This clonotype came up many times. It has no known antigen specificity. Base qualities were left out, and no much larger clone turns up one base away.

The investigation overall reported the following: Alopecia, a presumed autoimmune disease, was present in all patients, so the immune response of the patients might differ from that of healthy individuals. Repeated subsampling changed both the strength of the expansion versus patch-test correlation and the threshold at which that correlation became significant. DPC sensitization did not change the number of TCRs with a frequency above 1 in 1000, and there was no evidence of changes in global repertoire structure. A positive correlation was found between the number of PT1 expanded TCRs and patch test score, with significance reached at thresholds 8, 16 and 32 but not 4. Significantly more large CDR3 similarity clusters were formed by expanded TCRs than by pre-sensitization or healthy control sets, consistent with antigen-driven responses.

The receptor comes from a woman under 30 with alopecia areata. Some clones in this sample may be carry-over from other donors' samples. The chain employs TRBV4-3 and TRBJ1-1; the D gene identity is not certain. The sequencing here drew on whole blood, taken in connection with sensitization to the hapten diphenylcyclopropenone (DPC). The CDR3: CASSQDLRTTEAFF. The sequence in DNA is TGCGCCAGCAGCCAAGATCTCAGGACCACTGAAGCTTTCTTT.